The T cell receptor (beta chain) described here comes from a study of blood T cell repertoires in COVID-19 (TCRdb year 2020). About the study as a whole: Samples covering the acute and convalescent phases of COVID-19 were provided by collaborators in the United States, Italy and Spain. The dataset comprised deeply sampled blood TCRbeta repertoires from subjects exposed to, actively infected with, or recovered from COVID-19. The prospective study material was composed of cDNA or gDNA derived from T cells, B-cell-depleted T cells, or PBMCs. The sample metadata nearly always contained a de-identified subject ID, COVID-19 status, age in years and sex. The repertoires were made available in a free public database intended to serve as a resource for research on the immune response to SARS-CoV-2. Where available, HLA class I and class II types were obtained from metadata supplied by the sample provider rather than from assay-based typing. The samples were drawn from the first 160 participants of the ongoing ImmuneRACE study and from more than 1,000 subjects provided by 6 global collaborators.

Reading the germline V gene (reference sequence) gives CDR1 SEHNR and CDR2 FQNEAQ. V gives up 1 base and J gives up 12 bases, and the segment between their germline ends measures 16 bases. CDR3 length: 14 amino acids, cysteine to phenylalanine. Only the CDR3 DNA is retained, 42 bases long and in frame from the first base. TCRbeta CDR3 regions were amplified from genomic DNA using the immunoSEQ Assay, a bias-controlled multiplex PCR. Per the original workflow: Nucleated cell counts per sample were estimated from amplification of reference gene primers within the assay. To quantify the absolute abundance of each unique TCRbeta CDR3 rearrangement, sequence reads were collapsed and filtered. For each sample, productive Simpson clonality was calculated as the square root of Simpson's diversity index across productive rearrangements. TCRdb took this table from immuneACCESS and kept in-frame rearrangements with V and J called. Such tables lack part of the clones; where checked against another copy, unresolved V genes explain under half of the gap, and the rest is unexplained. The V and J calls and clone size are taken from that table; D and trimming were inferred from the DNA. This sample lists about 75,000 clones; around 79% were detected once. Together, the top ten hold around 5.8% of the sample.

Worth noting for this clone: Its specific antigen is unknown. There are no base qualities to consult, and no much larger clone falls within one base.

The full study reports these points: How much clinical and demographic metadata was included differed by source and by participant, and the metadata was provided uncurated.

Each collaborating institution followed its own protocols to collect whole blood in K2EDTA tubes. For TCRbeta analysis, collaborator samples were shipped as frozen whole blood, as isolated PBMCs, or as DNA extracted from either sample type. This chain joins TRBV7-9 to TRBJ2-1, with the D gene call left open. The receptor comes from an elderly woman with active or convalescent COVID-19. Sequencing used peripheral blood. The CDR3 corresponds to CASSLVLGRIGQFF. The DNA sequence follows: TGTGCCAGCAGCTTAGTTCTCGGCAGGATTGGGCAGTTCTTC.